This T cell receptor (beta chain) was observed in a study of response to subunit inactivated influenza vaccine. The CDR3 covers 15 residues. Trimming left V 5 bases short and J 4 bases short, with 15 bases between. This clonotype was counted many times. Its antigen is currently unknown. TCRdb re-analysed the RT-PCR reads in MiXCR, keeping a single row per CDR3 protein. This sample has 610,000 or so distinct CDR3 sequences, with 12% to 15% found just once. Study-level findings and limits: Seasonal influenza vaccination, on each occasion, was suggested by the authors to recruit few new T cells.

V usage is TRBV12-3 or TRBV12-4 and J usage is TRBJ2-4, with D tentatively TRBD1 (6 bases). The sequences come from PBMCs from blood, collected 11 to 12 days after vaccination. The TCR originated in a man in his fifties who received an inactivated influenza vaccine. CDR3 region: CASSLTTGFKNIQYF. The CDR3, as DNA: TGTGCCAGCAGTCTCACCACAGGGTTTAAAAACATTCAGTACTTC.